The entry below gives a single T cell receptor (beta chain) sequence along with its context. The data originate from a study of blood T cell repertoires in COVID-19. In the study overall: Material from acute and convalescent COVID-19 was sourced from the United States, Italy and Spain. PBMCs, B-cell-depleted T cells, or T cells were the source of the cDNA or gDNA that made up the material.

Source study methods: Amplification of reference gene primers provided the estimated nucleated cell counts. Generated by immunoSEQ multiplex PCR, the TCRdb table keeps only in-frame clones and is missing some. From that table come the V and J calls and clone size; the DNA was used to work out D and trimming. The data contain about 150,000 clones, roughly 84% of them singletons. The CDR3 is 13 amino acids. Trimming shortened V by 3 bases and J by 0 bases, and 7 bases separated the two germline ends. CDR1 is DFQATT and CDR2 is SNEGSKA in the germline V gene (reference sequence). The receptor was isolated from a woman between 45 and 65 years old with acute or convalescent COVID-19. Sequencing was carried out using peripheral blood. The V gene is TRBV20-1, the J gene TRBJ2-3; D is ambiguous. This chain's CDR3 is CSASKPSTDTQYF. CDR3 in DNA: TGCAGTGCTAGTAAGCCCAGCACAGATACGCAGTATTTT.